Detailed here is one T cell receptor beta chain. It has no known antigen specificity. Nothing much larger sits one base from this clone, and base qualities are not available. This record comes from a study of cytomegalovirus exposure and HLA in healthy donors (dated by TCRdb to the late 2010s). Notes on the research overall: An earlier analysis of roughly 500 of the donors reported roughly 300 Gb of sequence data and approximately 120 million unique TCR beta sequences obtained from some 170 million T cells. To decide whether each TCR beta V gene segment behaved as functional or pseudogenic, an earlier analysis of nearly 600 of the donors relied on high-throughput TCR beta sequencing. All discovery cohort repertoires had been generated using a single sequencing platform. Of the roughly 430 genotyped donors, about 80% fell in the genetic ancestry cluster associated with self-reported Caucasian donors. To predict cytomegalovirus infection status, the study brought together high-throughput TCR immunosequencing, statistical association of individual TCRs with disease status, and machine learning. A later analysis re-examined previously published TCR beta repertoires from just over 650 donors and added high-resolution HLA genotyping to investigate patterns of TCR occurrence. Donor age, sex, ethnicity and CMV serostatus were compiled alongside the repertoire data. Class I and class II HLA loci were covered by the typing at four-digit resolution. Rather than using new phenotypic data, the later analysis identified candidate immune exposures from TCR beta sequences and from how often those sequences occurred across donors. The study aimed to test whether cataloging public T cell receptors could reveal signatures of past pathogen exposure. A later genetic analysis used genome-wide SNP genotypes for about three fifths of the 666 donors, treating that subset as a discovery cohort. Roughly 290 gigabases of sequencing data and 91 million or so unique TCR sequences made up an early release that covered approximately 620 HLA-typed donors. The study profiled the T cell repertoires of 550 to 700 subjects by immunosequencing and related them to cytomegalovirus serostatus. A separate validation cohort of roughly 120 different subjects was used in addition to the roughly 670-subject first cohort. Typing coverage varied by locus: about 620-630 donors for A, B, C, DRB1 and DQB1; 522 for DQA1; about 600 for DPA1; fewer than 480 for DPB1. Among approximately 370 genotyped donors of the cohort, an average of approximately 200,000 unique TCR beta nucleotide sequences was sequenced per donor, of which about 18% were non-productive. Several DR-DQ haplotypes were handled as single units for association and clustering, since linkage in the cohort was strong.

The CDR3, from cysteine to phenylalanine, totals 16 residues. Solely the CDR3 DNA is kept, with 48 bases framed from the first base. Relative to germline, V is missing 2 bases and J is missing 9 bases, with 10 bases of the junction outside any gene match. Looking up the germline V gene yields CDR1 SGHDN and CDR2 FVKESK. Points the paper makes about the study in general: In a later analysis, most CMV-associated TCR beta chains were found to appear HLA-restricted, with HLA associations seemingly driven largely by CMV exposure. Presence/absence analyses assumed roughly uniform sequencing depth across donors, an assumption that may not hold. A total of 150 to 200 TCR beta chains were listed by the study as associated with cytomegalovirus. The 87-base-pair reads could not distinguish some IMGT-functional V segments, including TRBV6-2 and TRBV6-3, so those segments were excluded. While some public TCRs were present in many individuals, most TCR sequences turned up only very rarely across donors. In a later analysis, the rate of TCR association differed among HLA loci, with DRB1 alleles having the most associated TCRs and HLA-C alleles having the fewest. Specific HLA alleles were associated with 16,951 TCR beta sequences at a false discovery rate of 0.05 in a later analysis. Cytomegalovirus status was reported to be diagnosed by the classifier with high specificity and sensitivity in both the original and validation cohorts. In a later analysis, HLA-associated TCR beta chains showed more clonal expansion and lower generation probabilities than non-associated chains that were equally common. In a later analysis, several top co-occurrence clusters were reported to appear linked to parvovirus B19, influenza, CMV and Epstein-Barr virus. A further reported finding was that TCR beta sequences accurately predicted the HLA-A and HLA-B alleles for most subjects in the first cohort. An association between a missense DCLRE1C variant and V-gene and J-gene trimming of TCR beta chains was found in a later genetic analysis and replicated in an independent cohort. Compared with the roughly 600-donor mean, donors in an Asian-associated ancestry cluster had fewer N-insertions in productive TCRs, according to a later genetic analysis. Linkage disequilibrium might explain the correlated functional status among segregating V segments, but an unknown experimental factor could not be ruled out. When HLA alleles, especially DR and DQ, strongly co-occurred, attributing TCR associations to individual alleles was difficult. Three of the identified cytomegalovirus-associated TCR beta chains were confirmed in vitro to be specific for cytomegalovirus antigens. A cluster of highly shared sequence variants was judged likely to be a technical artifact of the sequencing pipeline. The earlier analysis of fewer than 750 of the donors excluded some 15 rarely observed V segments, including chromosome 9 orphons, because counts were too low. An earlier analysis of roughly 570 of the donors showed that most TCR beta V segments appeared in productive rearrangements either about 87% or about 30% of the time, which broadly matched IMGT annotations. It was suggested by the authors that the approach could potentially be generalized to other disease states and immunological phenotypes. Immune exposure information for the cohort was limited to CMV serostatus. Because HLA typing was unavailable for some donors at each locus, only the typed subset was used in association tests. In this cohort, only TCR beta chains were sequenced, and detectable features were limited by the absence of alpha or paired-chain data.

The cohort comprised under 700 healthy bone marrow donors. At the time of sampling, every cohort member was nominally healthy, though immune exposures that went unrecorded were likely present. The donor was CMV seropositive and was included in the group of about 290 seropositive cohort members. A peripheral blood sample was collected from each donor, and TCR beta sequencing was performed on peripheral blood mononuclear cells. The Qiagen DNeasy Blood Extraction Kit was used to extract genomic DNA from the blood cell samples. The method was the immunoSEQ multiplex PCR assay. A mixture of 60 forward primers for TCR Vbeta segments and 13 reverse primers for TCR Jbeta segments was used in the multiplex PCR. Amplification of the CDR3 region of rearranged TCR beta genes was performed with a multiplex PCR assay on genomic DNA. The Illumina HiSeq System was used to sequence the amplified TCR beta libraries as 87-base-pair reads. The published analysis was carried out like this. A later analysis counted about 82 million unique TCR beta chains across the 650 to 700 repertoires, and 10 million to 11 million of these chains were shared by at least two donors. A nearest-neighbor algorithm error-corrected the raw reads and collapsed the reads into unique sequences, merging closely related sequences to remove PCR and sequencing errors. Alignment of CDR3 sequences to IMGT reference sequences was used to assign V, D and J gene segments. For a sequence to be retained, a match of at least six nucleotides was required to both a V gene segment and a J gene segment. A rearrangement was called productive if the CDR3 had no stop codons and remained in frame with V and J, and every other rearrangement was called non-productive. CDR3 was defined according to IMGT convention as the region running from the second conserved V-encoded cysteine to the conserved J-encoded phenylalanine. The earlier analysis of a few hundred of the donors excluded any sequence lacking an unambiguous match to a single V gene segment. An earlier analysis of 587 of the donors called V segments functional above 56.7% productive rearrangements and segregating when the between-donor standard deviation exceeded 5%. A statistical classification framework was developed to diagnose cytomegalovirus status using the catalog of TCR beta chain sequences. In a later analysis, V and J genes were assigned by comparing TCR nucleotide sequences against IMGT/GENE-DB human TR gene sequences. A later analysis assigned CDR3 sequences and most-parsimonious VDJ recombination scenarios with the TCRdist pipeline. In a later analysis, each TCR beta chain was defined by its CDR3 amino acid sequence together with its V-gene family, and reads lacking a unique V-gene family were excluded. To address suspected cross-contamination and a sequencing artifact, a later analysis removed around 590 highly shared, low-generation-probability nucleotide sequences. A later analysis calculated a clonal expansion index for each public chain from normalized within-repertoire ranks of inferred template counts. In a later analysis, generation probabilities were computed with a VDJ recombination model fitted to out-of-frame rearrangements, and the resulting probabilities were checked against IGoR. In a later analysis, hypergeometric tests were used to score TCR-TCR, TCR-HLA and TCR-CMV co-occurrence, with a repertoire-size bias correction applied to TCR pairs. In a later analysis, false discovery rates were estimated by permuting HLA or CMV assignments 20 times. In a later analysis, co-occurring TCRs were grouped with DBSCAN, and TCRdist sequence similarity was added when clustering was performed within HLA-allele-positive subsets. For co-occurrence clustering, repertoires with fewer than 30,000 or more than 120,000 public chains were excluded, along with roughly five repertoires with anomalous nucleotide sharing. The clones in this table, taken by TCRdb from immuneACCESS, are in-frame only. Not every clone is retained; where verified, under half of the shortfall comes from an unresolved V gene, and the cause of the rest is unknown. V, J and clone size were drawn from that table, and D and trimming were deduced from the DNA. This sample is represented by tens of thousands of clones; over 75% of them were singletons. The top ten clonotypes cover about 1.2% of the sample.

The V gene is TRBV14 and the J gene is TRBJ2-1; the junction holds 10 bases that match TRBD2. What was sequenced was PBMCs. The clonotype originates from a girl aged 2 to 9 in good health and CMV-seropositive. The DNA sequence follows: TGTGCCAGCAGCCAACTACCTAGCGGGAGTTTGGGTGAGCAGTTCTTC. The translation is CASSQLPSGSLGEQFF.